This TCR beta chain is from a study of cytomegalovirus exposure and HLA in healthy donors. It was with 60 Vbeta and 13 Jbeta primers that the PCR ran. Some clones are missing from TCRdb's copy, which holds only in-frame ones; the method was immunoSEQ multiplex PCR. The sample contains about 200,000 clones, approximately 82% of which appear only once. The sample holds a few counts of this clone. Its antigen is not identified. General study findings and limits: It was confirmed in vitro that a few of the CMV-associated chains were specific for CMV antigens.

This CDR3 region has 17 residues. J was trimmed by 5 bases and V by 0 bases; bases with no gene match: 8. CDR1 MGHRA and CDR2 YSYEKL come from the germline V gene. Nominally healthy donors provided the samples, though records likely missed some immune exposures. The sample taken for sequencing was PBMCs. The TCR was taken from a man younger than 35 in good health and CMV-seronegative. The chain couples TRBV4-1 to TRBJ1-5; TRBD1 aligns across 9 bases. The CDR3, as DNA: TGCGCCAGCAGCCAAGACCCCCGGGACAGGGTCTATCAGCCCCAGCATTTT. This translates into CASSQDPRDRVYQPQHF.